These T cell receptor beta chains were read from a single sample in a study of cytomegalovirus exposure and HLA in healthy donors. TCRdb's table, derived via immunoSEQ multiplex PCR, lists solely in-frame clones and lacks some. The profile shows 100,000 or so clones, under 80% of them singletons. The sequenced sample consisted of PBMCs. These receptors were collected from a young woman in good health and CMV-seropositive. Each CDR3 is given with its conserved first and last residue. D genes are given only for firm matches. Clone size appears in some rows only: once, few, many, or a class for an expanded clone.

>TRBV2|NA|TRBJ2-2|NA
TGTGCCACTCTTGGGGGCGAGAACACCGGGGAGCTGTTTTTT
CATLGGENTGELFF
>TRBV7-2|NA|TRBJ2-5|NA
TGTGCCAGCAGCTTAGTTCTAGCCAGAGGGGAGACCCAGTACTTC
CASSLVLARGETQYF
>TRBV7-8|NA|TRBJ2-2|NA
TGTGCCAGCAGCTTAGTGAGCGTAAACACCGGGGAGCTGTTTTTT
CASSLVSVNTGELFF
>TRBV7-3|TRBD1|TRBJ1-2|NA
TGTGCCAGCAGCTCGGGGGACAGGGGGCCGGGAGGCTACACCTTC
CASSSGDRGPGGYTF
>TRBV14|NA|TRBJ2-1|NA
TGTGCCAGCAGCCAGTTACTAGACGCTGAGCAGTTCTTC
CASSQLLDAEQFF
>TRBV7-2|NA|TRBJ2-2|once
TGTGCCAGCAGCTCCACGCAGGGACTCGGGGAGCTGTTTTTT
CASSSTQGLGELFF
>TRBV27|NA|TRBJ2-3|few
TGTGCCAGCAGTAACCTAGACAGGCAGGGTACGCAGTATTTT
CASSNLDRQGTQYF
>TRBV28|TRBD1|TRBJ1-2|NA
TGTGCCAGCAGTACAGGGGATGGCGGCTACACCTTC
CASSTGDGGYTF
>TRBV11-2|NA|TRBJ2-7|NA
TGTGCCAGCAGCTTAGATCCCATTTCCGGGGTTGAGGGGGACGAGCAGTACTTC
CASSLDPISGVEGDEQYF
>TRBV6-4|NA|TRBJ2-1|NA
TGTGCCAGCAGTGAGGGGCAGGACTACAATGAGCAGTTCTTC
CASSEGQDYNEQFF
>TRBV23-1|NA|TRBJ1-5|NA
TGCGCCAGGACAGCTCGCCGCTTCAGCAATCAGCCCCAGCATTTT
CARTARRFSNQPQHF
>TRBV9|NA|TRBJ2-2|NA
TGTGCCAGCAGCGTAGAAGGTAGCGCCGGGGAGCTGTTTTTT
CASSVEGSAGELFF
>TRBV4-1|NA|TRBJ2-5|NA
TGCGCCAGCAGCCAAGATGGGGGACTAGGGGGCAGGGGGTACCAAGAGACCCAGTACTTC
CASSQDGGLGGRGYQETQYF
>TRBV15|TRBD1|TRBJ2-6|once
TGTGCCACCAGCAAGGACAGGGCTGGGGCCAACGTCCTGACTTTC
CATSKDRAGANVLTF
>TRBV14|TRBD2|TRBJ2-7|few
TGTGCCAGCAGCCACCCCTGGACTAGCGGGAACTACGAGCAGTACTTC
CASSHPWTSGNYEQYF
>TRBV10-3|TRBD2|TRBJ2-1|NA
TGTGCCATCAGCTTCGGGACTAGCGGCAATGAGCAGTTCTTC
CAISFGTSGNEQFF
>TRBV9|TRBD2|TRBJ2-3|once
TGTGCCAGCAGCGCGAAATCCGGGACTAGTCCCCACACAGATACGCAGTATTTT
CASSAKSGTSPHTDTQYF